These 28 T cell receptor beta chains originate from one sample sequenced in a study of T cells in Graves' hyperthyroidism and ophthalmopathy. TCR beta CDR3 regions were amplified from RNA transcripts. HTBI primers were the set used in a first-round RT-PCR of the TCR CDR3. TCRdb reanalysed the multiplex PCR reads using MiXCR and keeps one entry per CDR3 protein. Here the sample spans roughly 550,000 distinct CDR3 sequences, about 16% being singletons. The sequencing input was blood. These TCRs come from a woman younger than 45 with Graves' ophthalmopathy.

The rearrangement links TRBV7-2 to TRBJ1-5, with D unresolved. V was trimmed by 3 bases and J by 3 bases, leaving 12 bases between them. The CDR3 runs to 15 residues. Germline CDR1 is SGHTA and CDR2 is FQGNSA. The CDR3 protein is CASSFGQSYNQPQHF. CDR3 coding DNA: TGTGCCAGCAGCTTTGGTCAGTCATACAATCAGCCCCAGCATTTT.

This clonotype occurred many times. This rearrangement joins TRBV2 to TRBJ2-1; 8 bases are shared with TRBD1. The length of the CDR3 is 15 residues. V was clipped by 3 bases and J by 6 bases; unmatched bases: 7. Germline CDR1 is SNHLY and CDR2 is FYNNEI. This chain's CDR3 is CASSEDRVRVNEQFF. The CDR3 nucleotides read TGTGCCAGCAGTGAGGACAGGGTGCGGGTCAATGAGCAGTTCTTC. The variable domain in full, with the rest retrieved from reference TRBV2 and TRBJ2-1, is EPEVTQTPSHQVTQMGQEVILRCVPISNHLYFYWYRQILGQKVEFLVSFYNNEISEKSEIFDDQFSVERPDGSNFTLKIRSTKLEDSAMYFCASSEDRVRVNEQFFGPGTRLTVL.

The sample holds many counts of this clonotype. This sequence joins TRBV5-1 and TRBJ2-1; D is possibly TRBD2 (5 bases). The CDR3 spans 14 residues. The V end lost 4 bases, the J end lost 3 bases, and 11 bases lay between the germline ends. In germline, CDR1 is SGHRS, CDR2 YFSETQ. CDR3 sequence (DNA): TGCGCCAGCAGCGGACCGGGAAACTACAATGAGCAGTTCTTC. This codes for CASSGPGNYNEQFF.

This clonotype has just a few counts. The chain links TRBV7-9 to TRBJ2-1, with no clear D. The length of the CDR3 is 12 residues. Germline V lookup: CDR1 SEHNR, CDR2 FQNEAQ (reference sequence). Trimming pared 5 bases from V and 9 bases from J, leaving 11 bases between. CDR3 bases: TGTGCCAGCAGCCCATCTGCAGGTGAGCAGTTCTTC. It specifies CASSPSAGEQFF. Combining the CDR3 with reference TRBV7-9 and TRBJ2-1 gives the whole variable domain DTGVSQNPRHKITKRGQNVTFRCDPISEHNRLYWYRQTLGQGPEFLTYFQNEAQLEKSRLLSDRFSAERPKGSFSTLEIQRTEQGDSAMYLCASSPSAGEQFFGPGTRLTVL.

In this sample, this clonotype turned up many times. V and J are TRBV20-1 and TRBJ2-1, with 9 bases fitting TRBD2. CDR1 and CDR2 (germline): DFQATT, SNEGSKA (reference sequence). The trim removed 4 bases at V and 9 bases at J, leaving 13 bases unmatched. This CDR3 is 15 amino acids long. CDR3 sequence (DNA): TGCAGTGCTACAAAGTGGGCGGGAGGGCCCCCTGAGCAGTTCTTC. Amino acid sequence: CSATKWAGGPPEQFF.

The chain combines TRBV7-2 with TRBJ1-1; D is unresolved. Germline V lookup: CDR1 SGHTA, CDR2 FQGNSA. The CDR3 spans 15 residues. Trimming pared 5 bases from V and 1 base from J, leaving 14 bases between. CDR3 in amino acids: CASSAWFQRNTEAFF. The CDR3 DNA is TGTGCCAGCAGCGCCTGGTTCCAGAGGAACACTGAAGCTTTCTTT.

This clonotype came up many times. The chain has TRBV20-1 and TRBJ2-1, with D uncertain. The CDR3 covers 12 residues. V was pared by 1 base and J by 8 bases, with 9 bases between. The V gene's germline CDR1 is DFQATT and CDR2 SNEGSKA (reference sequence). CDR3 in amino acids: CSARGRADEQFF. The CDR3 region has the DNA TGCAGTGCTAGAGGAAGGGCCGATGAGCAGTTCTTC.

The J gene is TRBJ2-5, the V gene TRBV11-2; the D is unclear. Trimming cost V 5 bases and J 7 bases, with 14 bases left between them. The CDR3 is 13 amino acids. Germline V gene sequence: CDR1 SGHAT, CDR2 FQNNGV. The CDR3 is CASSTDLSGTQYF. CDR3 DNA sequence: TGTGCCAGCAGCACCGACCTTTCCGGGACCCAGTACTTC.

The V call is TRBV7-2, the J call TRBJ2-1; perhaps D is TRBD1 or TRBD2 (5 bases each). The CDR3 contains 15 residues. V lost 1 base, J lost 9 bases, and 16 bases lay in between. Germline CDR1 reads SGHTA; CDR2 reads FQGNSA. Here the CDR3 reads CASSLDGREYGEQFF. CDR3 bases: TGTGCCAGCAGCTTAGATGGCAGGGAGTATGGTGAGCAGTTCTTC. Together with reference TRBV7-2 and TRBJ2-1, the CDR3 gives the full variable domain: GAGVSQSPSNKVTEKGKDVELRCDPISGHTALYWYRQSLGQGLEFLIYFQGNSAPDKSGLPSDRFSAERTGGSVSTLTIQRTQQEDSAVYLCASSLDGREYGEQFFGPGTRLTVL.

There are a few counts of this clonotype. V is TRBV20-1 and J is TRBJ2-7; 10 bases are shared with TRBD2. Unmatched junction bases numbered 23, after V lost 6 bases and J lost 6 bases. The CDR3 spans 18 residues. Germline V gene lookup returns CDR1 DFQATT and CDR2 SNEGSKA (reference sequence). CDR3 nucleotides: TGCAGTGCCATAGGGGGGCCTAACCTAGCGGGAGTATTGGGCGAGCAGTACTTC. Residues: CSAIGGPNLAGVLGEQYF.

The table lists this clonotype with many counts. V is TRBV20-1 and J is TRBJ1-4, with D unresolved. V shed 3 bases and J shed 7 bases, with 9 bases lying between them. CDR1 and CDR2 from the germline V gene are DFQATT and SNEGSKA (reference sequence). The CDR3 has 12 residues. The CDR3 nucleotides read TGCAGTGCTAGCGGGGTGGGTGAAAAACTGTTTTTT. Residues: CSASGVGEKLFF.

In its sample, this clonotype was seen a few times. The J gene is TRBJ2-5, the V gene TRBV7-2; TRBD1 matches 9 bases. Germline assignment: CDR1 SGHTA and CDR2 FQGNSA. V was clipped by 7 bases and J by 7 bases; unmatched bases: 7. The CDR3 runs to 13 residues. The CDR3 sequence is CASNTGGGGTQYF. Written as DNA, the CDR3 is TGTGCCAGCAACACAGGGGGCGGTGGGACCCAGTACTTC.

This chain uses TRBV20-1 with TRBJ1-1; D not certain. Germline V CDR1 and CDR2: DFQATT, SNEGSKA (reference sequence). The CDR3 has 12 residues. V lost 5 bases and J lost 3, with 10 bases in between. The CDR3 DNA reads as TGCAGTGCTTTCGGGGTGGACACTGAAGCTTTCTTT. Encoded protein: CSAFGVDTEAFF.

This clonotype appeared a few times. The chain is built from TRBV5-1 and TRBJ2-1; 7 nucleotides match TRBD2. J was trimmed by 0 bases and V by 0 bases; bases with no gene match: 3. The germline CDR1 and CDR2 sequences are SGHRS and YFSETQ. The CDR3 has 16 residues. The CDR3 nucleotides are TGCGCCAGCAGCTTGGCAGCGGGGCTCTCCTACAATGAGCAGTTCTTC. Translation: CASSLAAGLSYNEQFF.

V and J are TRBV5-5 and TRBJ2-5; no reliable D call. The CDR3 is 16 residues long. The V gene's germline CDR1 is SGHKS and CDR2 YYEKEE (reference sequence). V was cut by 0 bases and J by 1 base, with 13 bases left in between. In DNA, the CDR3 is TGTGCCAGCAGCTTGGAGGGCAGTAGGACCCAAGAGACCCAGTACTTC. Translated: CASSLEGSRTQETQYF.

This clonotype was recorded at least ten times. This chain uses TRBV27 with TRBJ1-5; D not certain. The V end was cut by 4 bases, the J end by 7 bases, with 14 bases between. The length of the CDR3 is 14 residues. Per germline, CDR1 MNHEY and CDR2 SMNVEV (reference sequence). As DNA, the CDR3 is TGTGCCAGCAGTTCGGAATTCGTGGGGCAGCCCCAGCATTTT. Translated, it gives CASSSEFVGQPQHF.

This clonotype was seen a few times. This rearrangement joins TRBV20-1 to TRBJ1-2, with 8 bases matching TRBD1. The CDR3 contains 15 residues. In germline, CDR1 is DFQATT, CDR2 SNEGSKA (reference sequence). Trimming took 0 bases from V and 4 from J; bases not matched to a gene: 7. CDR3 amino acids: CSAREPGQAFYGYTF. The CDR3 nucleotides are TGCAGTGCTAGAGAACCGGGACAGGCCTTCTATGGCTACACCTTC.

This clonotype was detected many times. The chain links TRBV7-2 to TRBJ2-7; TRBD2 is a possible D gene (6 bases). Looked up from germline, CDR1 is SGHTA and CDR2 is FQGNSA. The CDR3 is made up of 16 amino acids. Trimming took off 2 bases at V and 7 bases at J, with 21 bases between the two ends. The chain's CDR3 is CASSLFPRGKGEEQYF. CDR3 nucleotides: TGTGCCAGCAGCTTATTCCCCCGGGGGAAAGGAGAAGAGCAGTACTTC. The entire variable domain, with the rest obtained from reference TRBV7-2 and TRBJ2-7, is as follows: GAGVSQSPSNKVTEKGKDVELRCDPISGHTALYWYRQSLGQGLEFLIYFQGNSAPDKSGLPSDRFSAERTGGSVSTLTIQRTQQEDSAVYLCASSLFPRGKGEEQYFGPGTRLTVT.

This clonotype was seen at least ten times. This chain links TRBV6-1 with TRBJ2-5, with TRBD2 matching over 14 bases. The junction had 10 bases not matched to a gene; V was cut back by 7 bases and J by 6 bases. Germline V gives CDR1 MNHNS, CDR2 SASEGT. The CDR3 is made up of 16 amino acids. The CDR3 reads CASKLTSGRAVKTQYF. In nucleotides, the CDR3 is TGTGCCAGCAAGTTGACTAGCGGGAGGGCCGTGAAGACCCAGTACTTC.

In its sample, this clonotype was seen many times. The chain carries TRBV7-4 and TRBJ2-1; no clear D. This CDR3 region has 15 residues. Between the trimmed V and J ends, which lost 7 bases and 3 bases, there was a span of 16 bases. CDR1 is SGHVT, CDR2 SQSDAQ, per germline. The CDR3 sequence: CASTRSYRSYNEQFF. In DNA form, the CDR3 reads TGTGCCAGCACCCGATCTTACCGGAGCTACAATGAGCAGTTCTTC.

A few counts support this clonotype. Compared with germline, one end of the junction differs, possibly owing to a read error. This chain connects TRBV7-9 to TRBJ2-2; no clear D gene. CDR3 length: 15 amino acids. Germline lookup yields CDR1 SEHNR and CDR2 FQNEAQ (reference sequence). CDR3 protein: CAGSFQVTNTGELFF. CDR3 sequence (DNA): TGTGCCGGCAGCTTTCAGGTTACGAACACCGGGGAGCTGTTTTTT.

There are a few counts of this clonotype. The J gene is TRBJ2-2, the V gene TRBV20-1; D call uncertain. Germline V gene sequence: CDR1 DFQATT, CDR2 SNEGSKA (reference sequence). The CDR3 covers 11 residues. Trimming took 5 bases from V and 6 from J, leaving 7 bases between them. This CDR3 is CSAHSPGELFF. The DNA for the CDR3 is TGCAGTGCTCACAGCCCCGGGGAGCTGTTTTTT.

This clonotype was observed a few times. V is TRBV9 and J is TRBJ2-2; D is possibly TRBD1 (6 bases). This CDR3 has 17 amino acids. Trimming removed 0 bases at V and 0 bases at J, with 12 bases between. Germline values: CDR1 SGDLS, CDR2 YYNGEE. The CDR3 DNA sequence: TGTGCCAGCAGCGTAGAGGTAGGACAGTCGAACACCGGGGAGCTGTTTTTT. This encodes CASSVEVGQSNTGELFF.

The chain links TRBV18 to TRBJ1-4; D is undetermined. This CDR3 has 18 residues. Germline CDR1 is KGHSH and CDR2 is LQKENI. The V end was cut by 3 bases, the J end by 4 bases, with 21 bases between. CDR3 nucleotides: TGTGCCAGCTCACCTAATCAGATCTCGTCTAATAATAATGAAAAACTGTTTTTT. This encodes CASSPNQISSNNNEKLFF.

This clonotype has at least ten counts. The chain has TRBV2 and TRBJ2-7, with 14 bases identical to TRBD2. The V segment lost 3 bases and the J segment 5 bases; nucleotides outside the gene matches: 0. Germline V gene lookup returns CDR1 SNHLY and CDR2 FYNNEI. This CDR3 comprises 14 residues. The CDR3 is CASSEGLAGDEQYF. CDR3 bases: TGTGCCAGCAGTGAGGGACTAGCGGGAGACGAGCAGTACTTC.

This clonotype appeared many times. The chain carries TRBV28 and TRBJ2-5; 7 bases map to TRBD1. V shed 4 bases, J shed 3 bases, and the junction held 8 bases outside the gene matches. This CDR3 is 15 amino acids long. Germline lookup yields CDR1 MDHEN and CDR2 SYDVKM. CDR3 loop: CASSSLLGTEETQYF. CDR3 coding DNA: TGTGCCAGCAGTTCACTCCTCGGGACAGAAGAGACCCAGTACTTC.

This clonotype was detected many times. This chain joins TRBV9 and TRBJ1-4, with 10 bases that match TRBD1. The CDR3 covers 17 residues. The germline CDR1 and CDR2 sequences are SGDLS and YYNGEE. V shed 3 bases and J 3 bases; nucleotides not matched to a gene: 8. CDR3 DNA sequence: TGTGCCAGCAGCGAGGGGACAGGGGTCCTAGCTAATGAAAAACTGTTTTTT. Amino acids: CASSEGTGVLANEKLFF.

There are many counts of this clonotype. The gene calls are TRBV7-2 and TRBJ2-3; unclear D gene. The CDR3 has 16 amino acids. V lost 5 bases and J 2 bases, leaving 17 bases between the germline ends. Germline V CDR1 and CDR2: SGHTA, FQGNSA. This CDR3 reads CASSNAVTVPTDTQYF. CDR3 nucleotide sequence: TGTGCCAGCAGCAACGCGGTGACGGTCCCCACAGATACGCAGTATTTT.